This T cell receptor beta chain was recorded in a study of beta chain features in type 1 diabetes. Study observations and caveats: In type 1 diabetes patients, VDJ junctions had fewer insertions; deletions at these junctions were more frequent. PCR might preferentially amplify shorter templates, equally in patients and controls.

This clone was found a few times. As yet, its antigen is unknown. Blood was collected once per donor into heparin, averaging about 0.12 L. Reverse transcribing all isolated RNA meant expressed TCRB transcripts were sequenced. About 3.4 million reads per sample on average were obtained from naive, central memory and regulatory T cell samples. Repertoires were generated with immunoSEQ multiplex PCR, while TCRdb's copy carries only in-frame clones and drops some. This table holds 900,000 or so clones, about a sixth found once. This CDR3 has 17 amino acids. V dropped 2 bases and J dropped 4; count of bases not matched to a gene: 3. Germline assignment: CDR1 PRHDT and CDR2 FYEKMQ (reference sequence).

This TCR came from a woman in her late teens or twenties in good health. V and J are TRBV13 and TRBJ2-1; 15 bases line up with TRBD2. The sequenced sample was naive CD4+ T cells from blood. CDR3 nucleotide sequence: TGTGCCAGCAGCTTATGGGGACTAGCGGGAGGATACAATGAGCAGTTCTTC. Amino acid sequence: CASSLWGLAGGYNEQFF. Variable domain in full (rest from reference TRBV13 and TRBJ2-1): AAGVIQSPRHLIKEKRETATLKCYPIPRHDTVYWYQQGPGQDPQFLISFYEKMQSDKGSIPDRFSAQQFSDYHSELNMSSLELGDSALYFCASSLWGLAGGYNEQFFGPGTRLTVL.